The next 28 T cell receptor beta chains were all read from a single sample in a study of cytomegalovirus exposure and HLA in healthy donors. The PCR used 60 Vbeta and 13 Jbeta primers. The table came from immunoSEQ multiplex PCR; TCRdb's copy has only in-frame clones and leaves some out. The data show some 48,000 clones, over 60% seen once. The sequenced sample was PBMCs. The receptor set was obtained from a man aged 30-40 years in good health and CMV-seropositive.

V usage is TRBV4-1 and J usage is TRBJ2-3; D uncertain. Looked up from germline, CDR1 is MGHRA and CDR2 is YSYEKL. There are 16 residues in the CDR3. Trimming removed 1 base at V and 2 bases at J, with 13 bases between. CDR3 sequence (DNA): TGCGCCAGCAGCCAAGTCGGCGGCAGAGCCACAGATACGCAGTATTTT. It translates to CASSQVGGRATDTQYF.

The table lists this clone with a count of one. CDR3 sequence: CASSSGTASGNTIYF. CDR3 nucleotides: TGTGCCAGCAGTTCTGGGACAGCCTCTGGAAACACCATATATTTT. The chain combines TRBV28 with TRBJ1-3; 7 bases map to TRBD1. Germline assignment: CDR1 MDHEN and CDR2 SYDVKM. The CDR3 is 15 amino acids. The trim removed 4 bases at V and 0 bases at J, leaving 3 bases unmatched.

The chain is built from TRBV10-2 and TRBJ2-1, with 10 positions matching TRBD2. The CDR3 runs 15 residues. Germline V gene sequence: CDR1 WSHSY, CDR2 SAAADI. V was pared by 6 bases and J by 3 bases, with 5 bases of the junction left unmatched. Here the CDR3 DNA reads TGCGCCAGCAGATTTACTAGCGGGGACTACAATGAGCAGTTCTTC. Its protein is CASRFTSGDYNEQFF.

The chain employs TRBV7-9 and TRBJ1-1; 7 bases map to TRBD1. V lost 1 base to trimming and J lost 4 bases; unmatched junction nucleotides: 6. This CDR3 region has 15 residues. CDR1 and CDR2 from the germline V gene are SEHNR and FQNEAQ (reference sequence). CDR3 in DNA: TGTGCCAGCAGCTTAGAGCAGGGGGTTAGCACTGAAGCTTTCTTT. Encoded protein: CASSLEQGVSTEAFF.

This rearrangement joins TRBV28 to TRBJ1-5; no clear D gene. The CDR3 extends over 15 amino acids. V lost 3 bases and J 7 bases, leaving 16 bases between the germline ends. Per the germline V gene, CDR1 is MDHEN and CDR2 is SYDVKM. The CDR3 nucleotides read TGTGCCAGCAGTTTCGCATGGGAGTACGGGCAGCCCCAGCATTTT. Encoded protein: CASSFAWEYGQPQHF.

The V call is TRBV7-3, the J call TRBJ1-6; unclear D gene. CDR3 length equals 14 residues. Trimming cost V 3 bases and J 6 bases, with 9 bases left between them. Germline values: CDR1 SGHTA, CDR2 FQGTGA. The CDR3, as DNA: TGTGCCAGCAGCTTTGGCAGTCTTAATTCACCCCTCCACTTT. Its protein is CASSFGSLNSPLHF.

The chain employs TRBV6-1 and TRBJ1-6, with D tentatively TRBD1 (6 bases). V was pared by 6 bases and J by 10 bases, with 13 bases between. Germline CDR1 and CDR2: MNHNS and SASEGT. CDR3 length equals 13 residues. CDR3 in DNA: TGTGCCAGCAGGGCCGACAGGACATCACCCCTCCACTTT. It encodes CASRADRTSPLHF.

The chain is built from TRBV10-2 and TRBJ2-2; D gene ambiguous. The V end was cut by 6 bases, the J end by 2 bases, with 4 bases between. The CDR3 extends over 12 amino acids. Germline CDR1 is WSHSY and CDR2 is SAAADI. The CDR3 DNA is TGCGCCAGCAGAGCTAACACCGGGGAGCTGTTTTTT. Protein sequence: CASRANTGELFF.

CDR3 protein: CASSVQSTDTQYF. As DNA, the CDR3 is TGTGCCAGCAGTGTTCAGAGCACAGATACGCAGTATTTT. The chain links TRBV6-4 to TRBJ2-3; no clear D gene. This CDR3 has 13 amino acids. The V gene's germline CDR1 is MRHNA and CDR2 SNTAGT. V lost 4 bases and J lost 0, with 5 bases in between.

This chain connects TRBV5-6 to TRBJ2-7; the match to TRBD2 covers 9 bases. The CDR3 is made up of 14 amino acids. Trimming took 9 bases from V and 3 from J; bases not matched to a gene: 10. Germline assignment: CDR1 SGHDT and CDR2 YYEEEE. CDR3 DNA: TGTGCCACCAAGCGGGGGGTGAACCACTACGAGCAGTACTTC. It yields the protein CATKRGVNHYEQYF.

Concerning this clone itself: The junction departs from the called germline gene at one end, perhaps through a read error. The chain is built from TRBV19 and TRBJ1-2; 9 bases are shared with TRBD1. The CDR3 has 14 residues. In germline, CDR1 is LNHDA, CDR2 SQIVND (reference sequence). The CDR3 DNA sequence: TGTGCCAGTAGCCCATGGGACAGGGAGTATGGCTACTCCTTC. Translated, it gives CASSPWDREYGYSF.

The rearrangement joins TRBV5-1 to TRBJ2-7; unclear D gene. Germline V gene lookup returns CDR1 SGHRS and CDR2 YFSETQ. The CDR3 covers 14 residues. V lost 0 bases to trimming and J lost 2 bases, with 9 bases between them. The CDR3 protein is CASSLAGSTYEQYF. CDR3 nucleotides: TGCGCCAGCAGCTTGGCTGGCAGTACCTACGAGCAGTACTTC. Together with reference TRBV5-1 and TRBJ2-7, the CDR3 gives the full variable domain: KAGVTQTPRYLIKTRGQQVTLSCSPISGHRSVSWYQQTPGQGLQFLFEYFSETQRNKGNFPGRFSGRQFSNSRSEMNVSTLELGDSALYLCASSLAGSTYEQYFGPGTRLTVT.

The chain couples TRBV9 to TRBJ2-7; TRBD2 matches at 7 bases. This CDR3 has 15 residues. Germline CDR1 is SGDLS and CDR2 is YYNGEE. V gave up 0 bases and J gave up 2 bases; unmatched junction bases: 5. CDR3 in DNA: TGTGCCAGCAGCGTAGTGGGGGGAGGGGCCTACGAGCAGTACTTC. Translation: CASSVVGGGAYEQYF.

The chain couples TRBV14 to TRBJ1-2; TRBD1 might be the D (6 bases). This CDR3 region has 15 residues. Germline V gene lookup returns CDR1 SGHDN and CDR2 FVKESK. Trimming took off 0 bases at V and 4 bases at J, with 12 bases between the two ends. Here the CDR3 DNA reads TGTGCCAGCAGCCAAGATTTCGGGACATCCTATGGCTACACCTTC. This sequence encodes CASSQDFGTSYGYTF.

The chain combines TRBV7-2 with TRBJ2-7; 7 bases line up with TRBD2. Germline V lookup: CDR1 SGHTA, CDR2 FQGNSA. V dropped 5 bases and J dropped 3; count of bases not matched to a gene: 7. The CDR3 consists of 14 residues. The CDR3 spells CASSPGLGGYEQYF. CDR3 in DNA: TGTGCCAGCAGCCCCGGACTAGGCGGCTACGAGCAGTACTTC.

The chain recombines TRBV27 with TRBJ1-1, with D maybe TRBD1 (6 bases). The germline V gene encodes CDR1 MNHEY and CDR2 SMNVEV (reference sequence). V was shortened by 3 bases and J by 0 bases, with 14 bases between the two germline ends. The CDR3 is made up of 16 amino acids. DNA of the CDR3: TGTGCCAGCAGTTTTTTTGGGGGCCTAATGAACACTGAAGCTTTCTTT. Translated, it gives CASSFFGGLMNTEAFF.

The chain links TRBV2 to TRBJ2-1; D possibly corresponds to TRBD2 (5 bases). The CDR3 extends over 16 amino acids. Trimming left V 6 bases short and J 5 bases short, with 20 bases between. Germline CDR1 SNHLY, CDR2 FYNNEI. CDR3 protein: CASSLATALSHNEQFF. CDR3 coding DNA: TGTGCCAGCAGCCTAGCTACCGCCCTGTCCCACAATGAGCAGTTCTTC.

J is TRBJ1-5 and V is TRBV29-1; D is unclear. V was cut by 7 bases and J by 5 bases, with 12 bases left in between. The length of the CDR3 is 12 residues. CDR1 and CDR2 (germline): SQVTM, ANQGSEA. In nucleotides, the CDR3 is TGCAGCGCGTCGCGGGGTGATCAGCCCCAGCATTTT. It is translated as CSASRGDQPQHF.

This clone was detected a few times. J is TRBJ1-5 and V is TRBV6-1; D unclear. CDR1 and CDR2 (germline): MNHNS, SASEGT. The CDR3 totals 17 residues. Trimming took off 1 base at V and 0 bases at J, with 13 bases between the two ends. The CDR3, as DNA: TGTGCCAGCAGTGAAGAGGCAGGAACATATAGCAATCAGCCCCAGCATTTT. Its translation: CASSEEAGTYSNQPQHF.

V gene TRBV29-1 combines with J gene TRBJ2-5, with 8 bases aligning to TRBD2. V shed 8 bases and J 5 bases; nucleotides not matched to a gene: 10. This CDR3 is built from 13 residues. Germline V gene sequence: CDR1 SQVTM, CDR2 ANQGSEA. The CDR3 region is CSLLAGSRETQYF. The CDR3, as DNA: TGCAGCTTGTTAGCGGGGAGCAGGGAGACCCAGTACTTC. The full variable domain, in which reference TRBV29-1 and TRBJ2-5 provide the parts outside the CDR3, is SAVISQKPSRDICQRGTSLTIQCQVDSQVTMMFWYRQQPGQSLTLIATANQGSEATYESGFVIDKFPISRPNLTFSTLTVSNMSPEDSSIYLCSLLAGSRETQYFGPGTRLLVL.

The chain couples TRBV7-2 to TRBJ2-3; TRBD2 aligns across 7 bases. The J segment lost 2 bases and the V segment lost 4 bases, leaving 12 bases of the junction unmatched. The CDR3 totals 17 residues. Germline V lookup: CDR1 SGHTA, CDR2 FQGNSA. CDR3 coding DNA: TGTGCCAGCAGCTCCACTCGGGAGGCGTATTACACAGATACGCAGTATTTT. Translated: CASSSTREAYYTDTQYF.

This chain joins TRBV9 and TRBJ2-3; 8 bases map to TRBD1. The CDR3 is 13 amino acids. V trimming: 3 bases; J trimming: 6 bases; junction bases outside the gene matches: 3. Germline V gives CDR1 SGDLS, CDR2 YYNGEE. The CDR3 loop reads CASSARQGDTQYF. The CDR3 DNA reads TGTGCCAGCAGCGCCCGACAGGGGGATACGCAGTATTTT.

This CDR3 reads CASSLGARGTGELFF. Here the CDR3 DNA reads TGCGCCAGCAGCTTGGGGGCCCGGGGGACCGGGGAGCTGTTTTTT. This chain joins TRBV5-1 and TRBJ2-2; TRBD2 is a possible D gene (6 bases). V shed 0 bases and J shed 5 bases, with 11 bases lying between them. CDR3 length equals 15 residues. Germline loops: CDR1 SGHRS, CDR2 YFSETQ.

This clone has a handful of counts. The rearrangement joins TRBV4-2 to TRBJ2-1; D is possibly TRBD2 (6 bases). Germline V gene lookup returns CDR1 LGHNA and CDR2 YNFKEQ. The CDR3 has 16 residues. Trimming took 0 bases from V and 5 from J, leaving 14 bases between them. The CDR3 sequence: CASSQDPTSLHNEQFF. The CDR3 nucleotides read TGTGCCAGCAGCCAAGACCCCACTAGCCTACACAATGAGCAGTTCTTC.

This chain joins TRBV5-1 and TRBJ1-4; no definite D call. Trimming took 4 bases from V and 7 from J, leaving 17 bases between them. The V gene's germline CDR1 is SGHRS and CDR2 YFSETQ. The CDR3 is 15 residues long. The CDR3 DNA follows: TGCGCCAGCAGCATGGCGACATTCGGGGTTGAAAAACTGTTTTTT. It specifies CASSMATFGVEKLFF.

The chain combines TRBV7-3 with TRBJ2-7, with 9 bases fitting TRBD2. V shed 3 bases, J shed 2 bases, and the junction held 5 bases outside the gene matches. This CDR3 has 15 amino acids. From germline, CDR1 is SGHTA and CDR2 FQGTGA. As DNA, the CDR3 is TGTGCCAGCAGCTTCGAGCGGGGGGCTCCCTACGAGCAGTACTTC. Translating it yields CASSFERGAPYEQYF.

V gene TRBV6-5 combines with J gene TRBJ1-2; D ambiguous. Trimming took off 6 bases at V and 3 bases at J, with 14 bases between the two ends. Germline lookup yields CDR1 MNHEY and CDR2 SVGAGI. The CDR3 totals 14 residues. CDR3 nucleotides: TGTGCCAGCAGCACGGGAGGGAGGGACTATGGCTACACCTTC. Protein product: CASSTGGRDYGYTF.

This sequence joins TRBV6-5 and TRBJ2-2, with a tentative D call TRBD2 (6 bases). Trimming took 3 bases from V and 5 from J, leaving 10 bases between them. CDR3 length equals 14 residues. The germline gives CDR1 MNHEY, CDR2 SVGAGI. CDR3: CASSYLAGTGELFF. For the CDR3, the DNA is TGTGCCAGCAGTTATCTGGCGGGAACCGGGGAGCTGTTTTTT.